These 15 T cell receptor beta chains came from one sample sequenced in a study of early T cells in non-severe SARS-CoV-2 infection. TCRdb used MiXCR to reprocess the 5' RACE reads, holding one entry per CDR3 protein. Among fewer than 100,000 distinct CDR3 sequences listed, approximately 13% were seen once. Sequencing was carried out using whole blood. The receptors come from an adult who was a healthcare worker with PCR-confirmed SARS-CoV-2 infection or an uninfected control (not recorded which).

As to this clonotype: A much larger clone differs from this one at a single base, so this may be a read error. The chain employs TRBV29-1 and TRBJ2-5; D may be TRBD1 (5 bases). CDR1 and CDR2 (germline): SQVTM, ANQGSEA. The V and J ends lost 6 bases and 1 base respectively, with 9 bases between them. The CDR3 sequence is 12 residues long. This chain's CDR3 is CSVRQIQETQYF. As DNA, the CDR3 is TGCAGCGTCAGACAGATCCAAGAGACCCAGTACTTC.

At least ten counts were recorded for this clonotype. The chain employs TRBV11-3 and TRBJ2-1, with no clear D. Germline V gives CDR1 SGHNT, CDR2 YENEEA. Trimming removed 3 bases at V and 5 bases at J, with 14 bases between. CDR3 length: 15 residues. CDR3 sequence (DNA): TGTGCCAGCAGCTTGGGATCACTGATAAACAATGAGCAGTTCTTC. Its protein is CASSLGSLINNEQFF.

This clonotype came up a few times. The chain combines TRBV7-8 with TRBJ2-2; D uncertain. V was pared by 5 bases and J by 6 bases, with 22 bases between. The germline CDR1 and CDR2 sequences are SGHVS and FQNEAQ. The CDR3 sequence is 17 residues long. CDR3 amino acids: CASSTPRVGPPPGELFF. The CDR3 coding sequence is TGTGCCAGCAGCACCCCCCGAGTAGGTCCCCCACCCGGGGAGCTGTTTTTT.

This clonotype was observed at least ten times. The rearrangement joins TRBV11-2 to TRBJ2-7; unclear D gene. Germline CDR1 and CDR2: SGHAT and FQNNGV. The CDR3 is 15 residues long. The ends were cut back, 0 bases at V and 2 bases at J, with 11 bases in the middle. The CDR3 DNA follows: TGTGCCAGCAGCTTAGAGTCGGGTGCCCCCTACGAGCAGTACTTC. Residues: CASSLESGAPYEQYF.

This clonotype was observed many times. The rearrangement uses TRBV3-1 and TRBJ1-1; D is unresolved. The CDR3 contains 18 residues. V gave up 0 bases and J gave up 3 bases, with 20 bases separating them. Germline CDR1 reads LGHDT; CDR2 reads YNNKEL (reference sequence). CDR3 residues: CASSQDSPQWFRYTEAFF. CDR3 in DNA: TGTGCCAGCAGCCAAGACTCTCCACAATGGTTTCGGTACACTGAAGCTTTCTTT.

This chain connects TRBV10-3 to TRBJ2-1; TRBD1 might be the D (5 bases). Germline CDR1 and CDR2: ENHRY and SYGVKD. The V end was cut by 3 bases, the J end by 4 bases, with 10 bases between. This CDR3 has 14 amino acids. CDR3 residues: CAISDRATYNEQFF. Written as DNA, the CDR3 is TGTGCCATCAGTGACAGGGCTACTTACAATGAGCAGTTCTTC.

The chain links TRBV24-1 to TRBJ1-5; the D is unclear. This CDR3 spans 14 amino acids. V lost 3 bases and J 4 bases, leaving 9 bases between the germline ends. The V gene's germline CDR1 is KGHDR and CDR2 SFDVKD. The CDR3 bases are TGTGCCACCAGTGATAGTAGGTCTAATCAGCCCCAGCATTTT. Encoded protein: CATSDSRSNQPQHF.

This CDR3 reads CSVESPGRDTQYF. The CDR3 bases are TGCAGCGTTGAAAGCCCCGGGAGGGATACGCAGTATTTT. The J gene is TRBJ2-3, the V gene TRBV29-1, with 7 bases fitting TRBD2. The CDR3 extends over 13 amino acids. J lost 6 bases, V lost 2 bases, and 5 bases had no gene match. Germline V gene sequence: CDR1 SQVTM, CDR2 ANQGSEA.

The genes are TRBV6-5 and TRBJ2-3; 8 bases line up with TRBD2. CDR3 length equals 15 residues. The germline gives CDR1 MNHEY, CDR2 SVGAGI. Trimming removed 5 bases from V and 4 bases from J; junction bases left unmatched: 8. As DNA, the CDR3 is TGTGCCAGCAGTCTCTCAGGGACTAGTGCAGATACGCAGTATTTT. This gives the protein CASSLSGTSADTQYF.

Ten or more counts support this clonotype. The chain recombines TRBV6-1 with TRBJ1-6; D gene uncertain. Per the germline V gene, CDR1 is MNHNS and CDR2 is SASEGT. There are 11 residues in the CDR3. V shed 5 bases and J shed 7 bases, with 3 bases lying between them. Here the CDR3 reads CASSQNSPLHF. DNA for the CDR3: TGTGCCAGCAGTCAGAATTCACCCCTCCACTTT.

This clonotype was seen only a few times. The V gene is TRBV7-7, the J gene TRBJ2-5; D is perhaps TRBD1 (6 bases). Germline loops: CDR1 SSHAT, CDR2 FNYEAQ (reference sequence). The CDR3 loop spans 15 amino acids. Deletions cut 6 bases from V and 1 base from J, with 15 bases between. The CDR3 DNA follows: TGTGCCAGCAGTAACAATTGGGGGCCCCAAGAGACCCAGTACTTC. Its protein product is CASSNNWGPQETQYF.

The sample holds a few counts of this clonotype. This rearrangement joins TRBV28 to TRBJ2-1, with 12 bases fitting TRBD2. V was pared by 8 bases and J by 2 bases, with 16 bases of the junction left unmatched. CDR1 and CDR2 from the germline V gene are MDHEN and SYDVKM. The CDR3 has 19 residues. This CDR3 is CASGRPGLAGRATYNEQFF. The CDR3 DNA reads TGTGCCAGCGGTAGACCTGGACTAGCGGGGCGGGCAACCTACAATGAGCAGTTCTTC.

The genes are TRBV29-1 and TRBJ2-1, with TRBD1 identical over 7 bases. Per germline, CDR1 SQVTM and CDR2 ANQGSEA. J gave up 4 bases and V 7 bases, and 4 bases lay outside the gene matches. CDR3 length: 12 residues. The CDR3 region is CSAWDRYNEQFF. CDR3 bases: TGCAGCGCCTGGGACAGATACAATGAGCAGTTCTTC.

This clonotype was observed a handful of times. The chain employs TRBV29-1 and TRBJ2-3; 8 nucleotides agree with TRBD2. The V gene end was trimmed by 2 bases and the J gene end by 4 bases; junction bases not matched to a gene: 8. Germline V gene sequence: CDR1 SQVTM, CDR2 ANQGSEA. The CDR3 loop spans 15 amino acids. Here the CDR3 reads CSVERSPGGADTQYF. The CDR3 bases are TGCAGCGTTGAAAGGTCCCCGGGAGGGGCAGATACGCAGTATTTT.

This clonotype was seen at least ten times. The rearrangement joins TRBV5-6 to TRBJ1-1; tentatively, D is TRBD1 (5 bases). The germline gives CDR1 SGHDT, CDR2 YYEEEE. The V gene lost 4 bases and the J gene lost 7 bases, with 14 bases spanning the gap. The CDR3 has 13 amino acids. CDR3 amino acids: CASSARDAYEAFF. DNA for the CDR3: TGTGCCAGCAGCGCTCGGGACGCCTATGAAGCTTTCTTT.